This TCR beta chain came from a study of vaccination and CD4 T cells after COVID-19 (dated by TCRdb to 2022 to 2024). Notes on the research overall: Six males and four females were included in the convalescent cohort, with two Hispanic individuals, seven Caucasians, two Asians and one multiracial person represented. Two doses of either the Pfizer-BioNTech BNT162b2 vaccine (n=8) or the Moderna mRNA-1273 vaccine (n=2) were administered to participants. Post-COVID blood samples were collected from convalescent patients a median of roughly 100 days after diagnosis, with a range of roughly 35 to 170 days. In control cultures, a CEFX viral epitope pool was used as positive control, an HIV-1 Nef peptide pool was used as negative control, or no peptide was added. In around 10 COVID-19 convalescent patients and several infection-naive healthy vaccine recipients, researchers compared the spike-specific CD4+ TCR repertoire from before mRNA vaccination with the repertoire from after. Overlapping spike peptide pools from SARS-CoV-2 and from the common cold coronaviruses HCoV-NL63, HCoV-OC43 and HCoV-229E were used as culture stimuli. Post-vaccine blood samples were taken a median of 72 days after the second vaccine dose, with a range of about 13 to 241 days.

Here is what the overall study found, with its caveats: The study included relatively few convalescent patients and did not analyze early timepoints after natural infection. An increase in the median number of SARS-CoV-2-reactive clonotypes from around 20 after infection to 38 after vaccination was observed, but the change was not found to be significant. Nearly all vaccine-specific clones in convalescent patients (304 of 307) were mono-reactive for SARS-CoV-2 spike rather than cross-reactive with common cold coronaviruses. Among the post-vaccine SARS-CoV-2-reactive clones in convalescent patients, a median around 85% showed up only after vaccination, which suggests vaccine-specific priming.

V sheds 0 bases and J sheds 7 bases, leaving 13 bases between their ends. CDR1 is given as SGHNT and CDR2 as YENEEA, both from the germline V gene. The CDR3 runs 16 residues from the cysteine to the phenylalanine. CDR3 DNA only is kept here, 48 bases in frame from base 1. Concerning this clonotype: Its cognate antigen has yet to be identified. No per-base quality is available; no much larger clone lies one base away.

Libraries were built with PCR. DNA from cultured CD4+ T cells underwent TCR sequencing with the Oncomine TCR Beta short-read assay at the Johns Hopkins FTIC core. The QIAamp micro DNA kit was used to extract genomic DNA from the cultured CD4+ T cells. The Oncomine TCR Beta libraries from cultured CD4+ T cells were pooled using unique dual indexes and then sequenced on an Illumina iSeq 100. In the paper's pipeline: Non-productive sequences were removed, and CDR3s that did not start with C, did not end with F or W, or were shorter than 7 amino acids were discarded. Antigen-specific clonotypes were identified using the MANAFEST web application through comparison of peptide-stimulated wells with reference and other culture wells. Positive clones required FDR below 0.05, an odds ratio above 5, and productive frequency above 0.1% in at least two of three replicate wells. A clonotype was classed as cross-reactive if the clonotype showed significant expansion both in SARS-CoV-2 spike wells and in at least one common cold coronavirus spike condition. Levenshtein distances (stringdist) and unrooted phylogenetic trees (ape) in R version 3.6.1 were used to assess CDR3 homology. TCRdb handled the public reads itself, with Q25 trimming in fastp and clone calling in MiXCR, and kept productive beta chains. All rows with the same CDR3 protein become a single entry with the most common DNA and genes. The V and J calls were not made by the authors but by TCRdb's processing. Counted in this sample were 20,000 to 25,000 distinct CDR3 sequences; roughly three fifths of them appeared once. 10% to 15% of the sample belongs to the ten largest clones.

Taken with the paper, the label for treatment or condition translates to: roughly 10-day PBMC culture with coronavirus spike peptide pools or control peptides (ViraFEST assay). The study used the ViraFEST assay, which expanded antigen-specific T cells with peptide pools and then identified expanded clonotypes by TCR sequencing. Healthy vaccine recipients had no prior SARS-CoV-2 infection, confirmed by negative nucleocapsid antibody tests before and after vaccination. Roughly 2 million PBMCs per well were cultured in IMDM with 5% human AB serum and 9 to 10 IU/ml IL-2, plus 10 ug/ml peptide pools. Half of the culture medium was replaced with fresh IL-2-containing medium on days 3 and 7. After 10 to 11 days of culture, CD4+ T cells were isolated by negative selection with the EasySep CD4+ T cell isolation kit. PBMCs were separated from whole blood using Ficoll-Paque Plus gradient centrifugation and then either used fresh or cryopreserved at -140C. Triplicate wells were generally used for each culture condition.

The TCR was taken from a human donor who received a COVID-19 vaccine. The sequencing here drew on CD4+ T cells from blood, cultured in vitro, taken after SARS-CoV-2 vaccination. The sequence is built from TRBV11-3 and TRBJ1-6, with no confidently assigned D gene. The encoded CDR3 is CASSLDHVGGNSPLHF. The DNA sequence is TGTGCCAGCAGCTTAGATCACGTGGGAGGCAATTCACCCCTCCACTTT.